The rows below give T cell receptor beta chains drawn from one sample of a study of cytomegalovirus exposure and HLA in healthy donors. Repertoires were generated with immunoSEQ multiplex PCR, while TCRdb's copy carries only in-frame clones and drops some. The repertoire includes approximately 120,000 clones, about four fifths of them detected once, and roughly 3.1% sits in the top ten. The sequenced sample consisted of PBMCs. The receptors were sampled from a man in his thirties or forties in good health and CMV-seronegative. Both conserved end residues are part of each CDR3. Fields, in order: CDR3 protein, V gene, J gene.

CASSQDRLAGGDEQYF	TRBV4-2	TRBJ2-7
CASSQASSGAADTQYF	TRBV4-3	TRBJ2-3
CASSSGQLNEKLFF	TRBV7-9	TRBJ1-4
CASSYSRATKNIQYF	TRBV6-5	TRBJ2-4
CASSMTSGETYEQYF	TRBV19	TRBJ2-7
CASKIDGTEAYGYTF	TRBV6-5	TRBJ1-2
CASSAQTGTGPQPQHF	TRBV7-9	TRBJ1-5
CASSYGQGKGELFF	TRBV6-5	TRBJ2-2
CATSRDDRVPYF	TRBV15	TRBJ2-3
CASNPAGPPYNEQFF	TRBV28	TRBJ2-1
CASNDLDRVEEKLFF	TRBV2	TRBJ1-4
CAWSGDAGELFF	TRBV30	TRBJ2-2
CASSSSGTGTLNTEAFF	TRBV28	TRBJ1-1
CAWSGTQGLDIQYF	TRBV30	TRBJ2-4
CASSPRAGIENTEAFF	TRBV19	TRBJ1-1
CASRALGQGFRPQHF	TRBV6-5	TRBJ1-5
CASSLPTGSGGTQYF	TRBV5-6	TRBJ2-3
CASSLHPSGGTYEQYF	TRBV28	TRBJ2-7
CASSQVGDAPQHF	TRBV14	TRBJ1-5
CASSLDWRGHTEAFF	TRBV5-8	TRBJ1-1
CASSPSGGSGSLETQYF	TRBV18	TRBJ2-5
CASSLRGFFDEQYF	TRBV13	TRBJ2-7
CASSASGTVLTDTQYF	TRBV7-2	TRBJ2-3
CASSLAGVSYNEQFF	TRBV7-3	TRBJ2-1
CASSESAGTLRTQYF	TRBV2	TRBJ2-3
CASSLDPGGYEQYF	TRBV5-1	TRBJ2-7
CASSLEPTGEGHTQYF	TRBV11-2	TRBJ2-3
CASKQGAAGYEQYF	TRBV2	TRBJ2-7
CAGLETELDYGYTF	TRBV2	TRBJ1-2
CASRGGNTEAFF	TRBV6-4	TRBJ1-1
CASSPGNSRGYTF	TRBV6-5	TRBJ1-2
CASSLQETQYF	TRBV6-5	TRBJ2-5
CASSQDGPRVPMDNEQFF	TRBV4-3	TRBJ2-1
CASARGGGSEQYF	TRBV6-5	TRBJ2-7
CASSLGGEQYF	TRBV27	TRBJ2-7
CASSFQVSPQHF	TRBV28	TRBJ1-5
CASSSTSGRAVNEQFF	TRBV5-1	TRBJ2-1
CASSETQTVWNTEAFF	TRBV7-9	TRBJ1-1
CASSQDGQQGEGYEQYF	TRBV4-2	TRBJ2-7
CASSPPGVAYEQYF	TRBV27	TRBJ2-7
CASRTKFWDRVNTEAFF	TRBV28	TRBJ1-1
CSVGQDLTYEQYF	TRBV29-1	TRBJ2-7
CASSLVQAHEQYF	TRBV5-1	TRBJ2-7
CASSPRDRVIYGYTF	TRBV14	TRBJ1-2
CASSFTTSGGSYEQYF	TRBV5-5	TRBJ2-7
CASGLRGYEQFF	TRBV28	TRBJ2-1
CASSPPGQGSEQYF	TRBV28	TRBJ2-7
CASSGQGAREQYF	TRBV2	TRBJ2-5
CAWTGGLYEQYF	TRBV30	NA
CAWSGLAVGEQFF	TRBV30	TRBJ2-1
CASSSPGQTNTEAFF	TRBV28	TRBJ1-1
CASSYIRQDYNEQFF	TRBV6-5	TRBJ2-1
CASEESRGDTQYF	TRBV5-8	TRBJ2-3
CASSSTQGVEGYTF	TRBV27	TRBJ1-2
CASTQQGKSPLHF	TRBV2	TRBJ1-6
CASSQDHRGLYNEQFF	TRBV4-3	TRBJ2-1
CASINDRGPHYEQYF	TRBV10-1	TRBJ2-7
CASSQDGGGQPQHF	TRBV4-3	TRBJ1-5
CASSQAGQADSYEQYF	TRBV4-1	TRBJ2-7
CASSSDRVSGYTF	TRBV7-2	TRBJ1-2